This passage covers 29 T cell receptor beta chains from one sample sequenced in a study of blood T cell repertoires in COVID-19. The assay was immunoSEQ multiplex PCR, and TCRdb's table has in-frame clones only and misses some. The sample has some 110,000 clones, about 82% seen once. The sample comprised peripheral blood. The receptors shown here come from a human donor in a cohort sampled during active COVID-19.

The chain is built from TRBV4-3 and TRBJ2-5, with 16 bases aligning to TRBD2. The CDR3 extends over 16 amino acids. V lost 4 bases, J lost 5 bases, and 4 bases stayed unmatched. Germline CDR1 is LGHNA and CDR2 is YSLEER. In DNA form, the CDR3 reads TGCGCCAGCAGCCCTTCGGGACTAGCGGGAGGGGAGACCCAGTACTTC. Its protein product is CASSPSGLAGGETQYF.

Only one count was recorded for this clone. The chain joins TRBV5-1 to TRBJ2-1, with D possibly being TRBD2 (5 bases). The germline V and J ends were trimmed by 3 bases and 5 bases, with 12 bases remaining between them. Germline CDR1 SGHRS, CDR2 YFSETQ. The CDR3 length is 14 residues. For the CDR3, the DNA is TGCGCCAGCAGCTCCGACTATCGGGACAATGAGCAGTTCTTC. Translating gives CASSSDYRDNEQFF. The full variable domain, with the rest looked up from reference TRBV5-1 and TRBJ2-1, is KAGVTQTPRYLIKTRGQQVTLSCSPISGHRSVSWYQQTPGQGLQFLFEYFSETQRNKGNFPGRFSGRQFSNSRSEMNVSTLELGDSALYLCASSSDYRDNEQFFGPGTRLTVL.

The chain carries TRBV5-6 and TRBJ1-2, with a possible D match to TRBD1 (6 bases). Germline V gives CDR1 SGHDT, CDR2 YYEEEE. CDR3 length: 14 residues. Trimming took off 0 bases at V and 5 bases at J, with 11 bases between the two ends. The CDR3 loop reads CASSLGYTGYGYTF. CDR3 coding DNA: TGTGCCAGCAGCTTGGGGTACACAGGGTATGGCTACACCTTC.

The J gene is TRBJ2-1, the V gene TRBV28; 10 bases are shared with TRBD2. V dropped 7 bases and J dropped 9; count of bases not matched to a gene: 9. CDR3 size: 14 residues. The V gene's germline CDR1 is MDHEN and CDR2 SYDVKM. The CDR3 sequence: CASTRASGSGEQFF. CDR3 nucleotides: TGTGCCAGCACGCGCGCTAGCGGGAGCGGTGAGCAGTTCTTC. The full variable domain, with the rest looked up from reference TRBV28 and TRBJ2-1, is DVKVTQSSRYLVKRTGEKVFLECVQDMDHENMFWYRQDPGLGLRLIYFSYDVKMKEKGDIPEGYSVSREKKERFSLILESASTNQTSMYLCASTRASGSGEQFFGPGTRLTVL.

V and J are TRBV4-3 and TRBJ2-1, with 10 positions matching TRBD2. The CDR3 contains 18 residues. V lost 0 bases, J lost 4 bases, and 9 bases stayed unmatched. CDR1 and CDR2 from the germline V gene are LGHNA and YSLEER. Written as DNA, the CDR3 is TGCGCCAGCAGCCAAGATGGAAGAGCGGGAGGGCGGTACAATGAGCAGTTCTTC. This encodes CASSQDGRAGGRYNEQFF.

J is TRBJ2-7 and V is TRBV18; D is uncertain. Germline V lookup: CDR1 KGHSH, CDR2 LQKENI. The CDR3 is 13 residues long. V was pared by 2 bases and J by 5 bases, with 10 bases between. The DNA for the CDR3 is TGTGCCAGCTCACCAGATCGGGTCCACGAGCAGTACTTC. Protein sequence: CASSPDRVHEQYF. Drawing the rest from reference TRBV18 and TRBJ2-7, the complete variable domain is NAGVMQNPRHLVRRRGQEARLRCSPMKGHSHVYWYRQLPEEGLKFMVYLQKENIIDESGMPKERFSAEFPKEGPSILRIQQVVRGDSAAYFCASSPDRVHEQYFGPGTRLTVT.

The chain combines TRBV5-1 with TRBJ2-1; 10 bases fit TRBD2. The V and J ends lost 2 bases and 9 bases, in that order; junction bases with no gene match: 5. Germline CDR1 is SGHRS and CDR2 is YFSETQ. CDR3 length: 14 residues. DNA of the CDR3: TGCGCCAGCAGCTTCTCTAGCGGGAGTACTGAGCAGTTCTTC. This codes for CASSFSSGSTEQFF.

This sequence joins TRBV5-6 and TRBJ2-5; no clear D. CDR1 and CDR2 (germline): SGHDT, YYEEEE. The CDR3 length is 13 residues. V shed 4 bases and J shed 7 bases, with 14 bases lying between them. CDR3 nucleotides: TGTGCCAGCAGCGCTGACACGATCGGGACCCAGTACTTC. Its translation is CASSADTIGTQYF.

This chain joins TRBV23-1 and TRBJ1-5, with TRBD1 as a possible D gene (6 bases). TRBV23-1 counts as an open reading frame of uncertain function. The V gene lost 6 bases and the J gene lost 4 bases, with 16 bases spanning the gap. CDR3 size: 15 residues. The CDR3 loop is CASSPSGQSNQPQHF. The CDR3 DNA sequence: TGCGCCAGCAGCCCCTCTGGACAGTCAAATCAGCCCCAGCATTTT.

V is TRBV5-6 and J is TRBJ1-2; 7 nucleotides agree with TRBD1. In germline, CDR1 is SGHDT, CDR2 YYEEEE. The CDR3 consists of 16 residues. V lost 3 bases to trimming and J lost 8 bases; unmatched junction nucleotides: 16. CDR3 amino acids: CASSWTGPAGLGGYTF. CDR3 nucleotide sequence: TGTGCCAGCAGCTGGACAGGACCTGCGGGGCTGGGGGGCTACACCTTC.

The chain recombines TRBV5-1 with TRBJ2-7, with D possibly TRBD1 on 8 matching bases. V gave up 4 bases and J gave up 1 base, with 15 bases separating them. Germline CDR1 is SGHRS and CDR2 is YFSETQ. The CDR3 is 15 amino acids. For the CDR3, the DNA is TGCGCCAGCAGCGCGAACAGGGGGGGATCCTACGAGCAGTACTTC. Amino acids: CASSANRGGSYEQYF.

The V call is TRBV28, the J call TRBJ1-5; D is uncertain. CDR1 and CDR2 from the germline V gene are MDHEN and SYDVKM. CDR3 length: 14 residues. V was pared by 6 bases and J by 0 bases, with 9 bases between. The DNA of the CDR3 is TGTGCCAGCAGACAATCAGGTAGCAATCAGCCCCAGCATTTT. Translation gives CASRQSGSNQPQHF.

The CDR3 reads CASSGGGIETQYF. The CDR3 DNA reads as TGTGCCAGCAGCGGGGGAGGGATTGAGACCCAGTACTTC. J is TRBJ2-5 and V is TRBV7-6; 7 bases align to TRBD2. With V trimmed by 5 bases and J by 5 bases, 5 bases remained unmatched. The CDR3 has 13 amino acids. Germline CDR1 SGHVS, CDR2 FNYEAQ.

CDR3 residues: CASSTDRDGYTF. The CDR3 bases are TGTGCCAGCAGCACGGACAGGGACGGCTACACCTTC. The V and J genes are TRBV5-4 and TRBJ1-2, with 8 bases lining up with TRBD1. With V trimmed by 4 bases and J by 8 bases, 4 bases remained unmatched. The CDR3 is 12 amino acids. CDR1 SGHNT and CDR2 YYREEE come from the germline V gene (reference sequence).

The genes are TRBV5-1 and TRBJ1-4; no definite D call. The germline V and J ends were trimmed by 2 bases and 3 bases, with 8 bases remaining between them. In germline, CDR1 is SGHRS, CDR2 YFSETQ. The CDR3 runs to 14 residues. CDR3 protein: CASSLQSPNEKLFF. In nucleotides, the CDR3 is TGCGCCAGCAGCTTACAGAGCCCTAATGAAAAACTGTTTTTT.

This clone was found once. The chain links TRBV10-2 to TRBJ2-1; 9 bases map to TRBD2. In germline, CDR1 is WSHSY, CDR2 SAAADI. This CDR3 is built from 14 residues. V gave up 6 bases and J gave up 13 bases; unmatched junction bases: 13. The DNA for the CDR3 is TGCGCCAGCAGACAGGGTGGGGCGGGAGGGCCCCAGTTCTTC. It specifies CASRQGGAGGPQFF.

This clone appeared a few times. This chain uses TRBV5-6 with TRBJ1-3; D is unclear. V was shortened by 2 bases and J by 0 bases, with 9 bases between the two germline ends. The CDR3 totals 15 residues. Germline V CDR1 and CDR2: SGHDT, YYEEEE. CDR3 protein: CASSFEYSSGNTIYF. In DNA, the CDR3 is TGTGCCAGCAGCTTTGAATACAGCTCTGGAAACACCATATATTTT.

Here the CDR3 reads CSVAATGTSGRSNEQFF. CDR3 DNA: TGCAGCGTTGCCGCCACCGGGACTAGCGGGAGATCCAATGAGCAGTTCTTC. This chain joins TRBV29-1 and TRBJ2-1, with TRBD2 matching 14 bases. Germline CDR1 SQVTM, CDR2 ANQGSEA. With V trimmed by 4 bases and J by 6 bases, 11 bases remained unmatched. The CDR3 runs 17 residues.

CDR3 loop: CASSLFIGAFQETQYF. CDR3 coding DNA: TGTGCCAGCAGCTTATTCATAGGAGCGTTTCAAGAGACCCAGTACTTC. The chain carries TRBV7-2 and TRBJ2-5; no definite D call. V lost 2 bases and J lost 2, with 15 bases in between. CDR1 is SGHTA, CDR2 FQGNSA, per germline. The CDR3 loop spans 16 amino acids.

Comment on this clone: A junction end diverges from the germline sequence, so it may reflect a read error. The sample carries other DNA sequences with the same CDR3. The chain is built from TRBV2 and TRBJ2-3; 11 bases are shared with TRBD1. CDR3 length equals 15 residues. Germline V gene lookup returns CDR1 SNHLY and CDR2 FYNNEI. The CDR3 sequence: CASSARTGGTDTQYF. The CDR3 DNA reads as TGTGCCAGCAGTGCCAGGACAGGGGGCACCGATACGCAGTATTTT. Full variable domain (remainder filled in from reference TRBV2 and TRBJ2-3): EPEVTQTPSHQVTQMGQEVILRCVPISNHLYFYWYRQILGQKVEFLVSFYNNEISEKSEIFDDQFSVERPDGSNFTLKIRSTKLEDSAMYFCASSARTGGTDTQYFGPGTRLTVL.

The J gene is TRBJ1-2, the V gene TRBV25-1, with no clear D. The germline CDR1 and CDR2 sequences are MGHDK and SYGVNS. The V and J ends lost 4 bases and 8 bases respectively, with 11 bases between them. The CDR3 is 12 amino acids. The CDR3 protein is CASSGSARGYTF. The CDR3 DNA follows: TGTGCCAGCAGTGGGAGCGCCCGAGGCTACACCTTC.

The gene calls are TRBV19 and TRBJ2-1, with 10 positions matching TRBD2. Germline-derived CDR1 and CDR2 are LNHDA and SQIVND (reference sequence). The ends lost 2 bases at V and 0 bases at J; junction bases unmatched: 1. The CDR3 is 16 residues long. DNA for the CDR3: TGTGCCAGTAGTATATTAGCGGGAGGCTCCTACAATGAGCAGTTCTTC. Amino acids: CASSILAGGSYNEQFF.

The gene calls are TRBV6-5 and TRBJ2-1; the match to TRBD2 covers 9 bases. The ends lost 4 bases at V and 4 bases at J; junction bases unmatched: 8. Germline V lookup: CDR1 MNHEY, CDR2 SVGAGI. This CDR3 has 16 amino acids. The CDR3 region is CASSSQTSGDYNEQFF. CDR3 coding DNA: TGTGCCAGCAGTTCCCAGACTAGCGGAGATTACAATGAGCAGTTCTTC.

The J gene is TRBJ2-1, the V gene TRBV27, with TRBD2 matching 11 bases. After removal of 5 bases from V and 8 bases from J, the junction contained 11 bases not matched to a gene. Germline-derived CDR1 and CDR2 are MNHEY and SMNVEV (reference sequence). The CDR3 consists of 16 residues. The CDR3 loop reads CASSLKTSGIYDEQFF. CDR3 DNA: TGTGCCAGCAGTCTAAAGACTAGCGGGATTTACGATGAGCAGTTCTTC.

CDR3 loop: CASSQRRTVTGELFF. The CDR3 DNA is TGCGCCAGCAGCCAACGTAGGACAGTTACCGGGGAGCTGTTTTTT. The chain carries TRBV4-3 and TRBJ2-2, with D possibly TRBD1 on 6 matching bases. Per germline, CDR1 LGHNA and CDR2 YSLEER. Trimming pared 2 bases from V and 5 bases from J, leaving 12 bases between. The length of the CDR3 is 15 residues.

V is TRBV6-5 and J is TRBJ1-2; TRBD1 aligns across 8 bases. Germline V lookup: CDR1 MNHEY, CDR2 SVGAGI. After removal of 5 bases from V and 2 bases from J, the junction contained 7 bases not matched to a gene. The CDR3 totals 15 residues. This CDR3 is CASSPGRTGNYGYTF. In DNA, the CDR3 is TGTGCCAGCAGTCCTGGAAGGACAGGGAACTATGGCTACACCTTC.

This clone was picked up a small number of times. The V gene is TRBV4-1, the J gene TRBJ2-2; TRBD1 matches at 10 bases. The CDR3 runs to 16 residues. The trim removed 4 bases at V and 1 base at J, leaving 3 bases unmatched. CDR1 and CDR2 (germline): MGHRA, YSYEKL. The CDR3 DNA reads TGCGCCAGCAGCCGAAGGACAGGGGGGAACACCGGGGAGCTGTTTTTT. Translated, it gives CASSRRTGGNTGELFF.

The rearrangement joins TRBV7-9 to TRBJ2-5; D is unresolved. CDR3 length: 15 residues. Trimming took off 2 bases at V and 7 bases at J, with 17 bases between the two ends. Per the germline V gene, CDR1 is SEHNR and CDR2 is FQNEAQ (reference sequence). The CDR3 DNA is TGTGCCAGCAGCTTACAGACGACAAGCAAGAGGACCCAGTACTTC. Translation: CASSLQTTSKRTQYF.

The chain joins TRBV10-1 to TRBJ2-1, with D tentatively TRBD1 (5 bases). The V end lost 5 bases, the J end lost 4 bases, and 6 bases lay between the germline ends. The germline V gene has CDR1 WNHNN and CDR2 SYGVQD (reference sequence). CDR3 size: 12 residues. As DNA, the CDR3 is TGCGCCAGCAGTCGACAGTACAATGAGCAGTTCTTC. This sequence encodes CASSRQYNEQFF.